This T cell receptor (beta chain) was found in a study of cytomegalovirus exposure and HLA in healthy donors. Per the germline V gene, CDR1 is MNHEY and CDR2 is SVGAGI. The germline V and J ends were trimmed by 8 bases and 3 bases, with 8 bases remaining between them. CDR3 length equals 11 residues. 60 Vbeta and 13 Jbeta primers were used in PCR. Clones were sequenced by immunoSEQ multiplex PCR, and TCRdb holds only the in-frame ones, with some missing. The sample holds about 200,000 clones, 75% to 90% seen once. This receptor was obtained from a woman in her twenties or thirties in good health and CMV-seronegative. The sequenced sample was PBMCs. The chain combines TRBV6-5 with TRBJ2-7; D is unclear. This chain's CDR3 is CASGRHYEQYF. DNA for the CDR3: TGTGCCAGCGGGCGACACTACGAGCAGTACTTC.